Below are 20 T cell receptor beta chains sequenced from a single sample in a study of circulating and synovial CD4+ cells in juvenile arthritis. The assay was immunoSEQ multiplex PCR, and TCRdb's table has in-frame clones only and misses some. Of tens of thousands of clones listed, 90% to 95% were seen once; the top ten hold less than 0.8%. What was sequenced was CD4+ T cells from blood. The source is a human donor with juvenile idiopathic arthritis.

The sample holds one count of this clone. CDR3: CASSPSRDEQFF. The CDR3 bases are TGTGCCAGCTCACCTTCCAGGGATGAGCAGTTCTTC. The rearrangement links TRBV18 to TRBJ2-1, with D perhaps TRBD1 (5 bases). V shed 3 bases and J shed 8 bases, with 8 bases lying between them. Per germline, CDR1 KGHSH and CDR2 LQKENI. This CDR3 comprises 12 residues.

The rearrangement links TRBV7-6 to TRBJ2-7; TRBD1 matches at 11 bases. The V gene's germline CDR1 is SGHVS and CDR2 FNYEAQ. This CDR3 has 15 residues. V shed 5 bases and J 6 bases; nucleotides not matched to a gene: 9. Written as DNA, the CDR3 is TGTGCCAGCAGCGTGACCGGGACAGGGGGTTTCGAGCAGTACTTC. Its protein product is CASSVTGTGGFEQYF.

The V gene is TRBV6-6, the J gene TRBJ2-5; TRBD1 matches 9 bases. V gave up 6 bases and J gave up 0 bases; unmatched junction bases: 2. The CDR3 consists of 14 residues. CDR1 and CDR2 (germline): MNHNY, SVGAGI (reference sequence). Here the CDR3 DNA reads TGTGCCAGCAGCAGGACAGGGGACCAAGAGACCCAGTACTTC. The encoded protein is CASSRTGDQETQYF.

The chain combines TRBV11-2 with TRBJ1-1, with D unclear. V was shortened by 0 bases and J by 0 bases, with 8 bases between the two germline ends. Per the germline V gene, CDR1 is SGHAT and CDR2 is FQNNGV. The CDR3 runs 15 residues. The CDR3 is CASSLDEAVNTEAFF. The DNA of the CDR3 is TGTGCCAGCAGCTTAGATGAGGCAGTGAACACTGAAGCTTTCTTT.

This rearrangement joins TRBV2 to TRBJ1-3; no clear D gene. The CDR3 has 15 residues. V was trimmed by 5 bases and J by 0 bases, leaving 11 bases between them. In germline, CDR1 is SNHLY, CDR2 FYNNEI. The CDR3 loop is CASSIGLISGNTIYF. The DNA of the CDR3 is TGTGCCAGCAGTATTGGACTCATCTCTGGAAACACCATATATTTT.

The chain couples TRBV7-5 to TRBJ1-4; the DNA was not used to check the table's D call, TRBD1. TRBV7-5 is shown as a pseudogene. The CDR3 covers 16 residues. CDR3 residues: CARSFPLGRSNEKLFF. The CDR3 coding sequence is TGTGCCAGAAGCTTCCCTTTAGGCAGGTCAAATGAAAAACTGTTTTTT.

V and J are TRBV6-5 and TRBJ1-1; tentatively, D is TRBD1 (6 bases). Germline CDR1 MNHEY, CDR2 SVGAGI. Trimming shortened V by 0 bases and J by 7 bases, and 12 bases separated the two germline ends. The CDR3 loop spans 14 amino acids. The CDR3 spells CASSYSLQGGEAFF. The CDR3 bases are TGTGCCAGCAGTTACTCCTTACAGGGTGGTGAAGCTTTCTTT.

This CDR3 is CASSAVPLARETQYF. The CDR3 nucleotides are TGTGCCAGCAGCGCCGTCCCTTTAGCGAGAGAGACCCAGTACTTC. The genes are TRBV9 and TRBJ2-5, with D tentatively TRBD2 (5 bases). The CDR3 covers 15 residues. The ends were cut back, 3 bases at V and 4 bases at J, with 16 bases in the middle. From germline, CDR1 is SGDLS and CDR2 YYNGEE.

V is TRBV7-3 and J is TRBJ2-3; 14 bases fit TRBD2. This CDR3 contains 18 residues. Trimming cost V 5 bases and J 5 bases; bases outside gene matches: 12. Germline V gene lookup returns CDR1 SGHTA and CDR2 FQGTGA. CDR3 sequence: CASSLNPMGLAGEDTQYF. The DNA for the CDR3 is TGTGCCAGCAGCCTCAATCCCATGGGACTAGCGGGGGAAGATACGCAGTATTTT.

The CDR3 sequence: CASSLVGVAGGVEQYF. CDR3 DNA sequence: TGCGCCAGCAGCTTGGTGGGAGTAGCGGGGGGGGTCGAGCAGTACTTC. V usage is TRBV5-1 and J usage is TRBJ2-7; 11 positions match TRBD2. The CDR3 covers 16 residues. Unmatched junction bases numbered 8, after V lost 0 bases and J lost 6 bases. Looked up from germline, CDR1 is SGHRS and CDR2 is YFSETQ.

V is TRBV5-5 and J is TRBJ1-2; perhaps TRBD1 as D (6 bases). CDR3 length equals 15 residues. V was clipped by 0 bases and J by 4 bases, with 13 bases between them. From germline, CDR1 is SGHKS and CDR2 YYEKEE (reference sequence). In DNA form, the CDR3 reads TGTGCCAGCAGCTTGGGCAGTACAGGGACCTATGGCTACACCTTC. Residues: CASSLGSTGTYGYTF. The whole variable domain, remainder taken from reference TRBV5-5 and TRBJ1-2, is DAGVTQSPTHLIKTRGQQVTLRCSPISGHKSVSWYQQVLGQGPQFIFQYYEKEERGRGNFPDRFSARQFPNYSSELNVNALLLGDSALYLCASSLGSTGTYGYTFGSGTRLTVV.

Notes on this clone: The germline gene is not matched at one end of the junction; a read error may be the cause. J is TRBJ2-3 and V is TRBV5-4; D may be TRBD2 (6 bases). The CDR3 runs to 13 residues. Per germline, CDR1 SGHNT and CDR2 YYREEE (reference sequence). The CDR3: CAGRDSSTDTQYF. CDR3 DNA: TGTGCCGGCAGGGACTCCTCCACAGATACGCAGTATTTT.

The chain employs TRBV5-1 and TRBJ2-5, with a tentative D call TRBD1 (5 bases). The V and J ends lost 2 bases and 2 bases respectively, with 7 bases between them. The CDR3 has 13 residues. Germline V lookup: CDR1 SGHRS, CDR2 YFSETQ. DNA of the CDR3: TGCGCCAGCAGCTTACAGGATCAAGAGACCCAGTACTTC. Its protein product is CASSLQDQETQYF. Supplemented by reference TRBV5-1 and TRBJ2-5, the full variable domain reads KAGVTQTPRYLIKTRGQQVTLSCSPISGHRSVSWYQQTPGQGLQFLFEYFSETQRNKGNFPGRFSGRQFSNSRSEMNVSTLELGDSALYLCASSLQDQETQYFGPGTRLLVL.

The chain employs TRBV11-2 and TRBJ1-2; D may be TRBD1 (6 bases). The CDR3 is made up of 14 amino acids. V was clipped by 4 bases and J by 4 bases, with 13 bases between them. Germline V lookup: CDR1 SGHAT, CDR2 FQNNGV. The CDR3, as DNA: TGTGCCAGCAGCTCCCCCAGGGGTAGCTATGGCTACACCTTC. Translation: CASSSPRGSYGYTF.

DNA of the CDR3: TGTGCCAGCAGCTTGGGTGGGGGGTACCAAGAGACCCAGTACTTC. Translating gives CASSLGGGYQETQYF. The chain couples TRBV5-4 to TRBJ2-5; perhaps TRBD2 as D (6 bases). Germline CDR1 and CDR2: SGHNT and YYREEE (reference sequence). V lost 0 bases to trimming and J lost 0 bases, with 9 bases between them. The CDR3 length is 15 residues.

J is TRBJ2-3 and V is TRBV7-3, with TRBD1 identical over 7 bases. Per germline, CDR1 SGHTA and CDR2 FQGTGA. Losses at the gene ends were 5 bases for V and 0 bases for J; bases not matched to a gene: 5. This CDR3 has 15 amino acids. CDR3: CASSPDRPSTDTQYF. The CDR3 coding sequence is TGTGCCAGCAGCCCGGACAGGCCTAGCACAGATACGCAGTATTTT.

The rearrangement joins TRBV6-5 to TRBJ1-3; 8 positions agree with TRBD1. Germline CDR1 and CDR2: MNHEY and SVGAGI. The CDR3 loop spans 13 amino acids. The junction had 5 bases not matched to a gene; V was cut back by 6 bases and J by 7 bases. The CDR3 region is CASSYRTGNTIYF. In DNA form, the CDR3 reads TGTGCCAGCAGCTATCGGACAGGGAACACCATATATTTT.

The chain carries TRBV7-2 and TRBJ2-1; D is undetermined. From germline, CDR1 is SGHTA and CDR2 FQGNSA. Trimming took 0 bases from V and 4 from J, leaving 13 bases between them. This CDR3 has 16 residues. In DNA form, the CDR3 reads TGTGCCAGCAGCTTAGCCCTTCCAGGTTATTACAATGAGCAGTTCTTC. It is translated as CASSLALPGYYNEQFF. Full variable domain (outside the CDR3, taken from reference TRBV7-2 and TRBJ2-1): GAGVSQSPSNKVTEKGKDVELRCDPISGHTALYWYRQSLGQGLEFLIYFQGNSAPDKSGLPSDRFSAERTGGSVSTLTIQRTQQEDSAVYLCASSLALPGYYNEQFFGPGTRLTVL.

The chain has TRBV2 and TRBJ1-4, with D possibly matching TRBD1 (5 bases). V lost 5 bases and J lost 4, with 14 bases in between. Germline loops: CDR1 SNHLY, CDR2 FYNNEI. The CDR3 extends over 15 amino acids. This CDR3 reads CASSRTQGINEKLFF. Here the CDR3 DNA reads TGTGCCAGCAGTCGAACTCAGGGAATTAATGAAAAACTGTTTTTT. Filled out from reference TRBV2 and TRBJ1-4, the complete variable domain reads EPEVTQTPSHQVTQMGQEVILRCVPISNHLYFYWYRQILGQKVEFLVSFYNNEISEKSEIFDDQFSVERPDGSNFTLKIRSTKLEDSAMYFCASSRTQGINEKLFFGSGTQLSVL.

The gene calls are TRBV28 and TRBJ1-5, with TRBD1 matching over 10 bases. This CDR3 region has 17 residues. Per the germline V gene, CDR1 is MDHEN and CDR2 is SYDVKM. V trimming: 7 bases; J trimming: 3 bases; junction bases outside the gene matches: 12. CDR3 protein: CASIKSRDRGFNQPQHF. CDR3 nucleotides: TGTGCCAGCATCAAATCCCGGGACAGGGGTTTCAATCAGCCCCAGCATTTT.